This is a list of T cell receptor beta chains from one sample in a study of cytotoxic CD8 clonotypes in ibrutinib-treated CLL. Measured with immunoSEQ multiplex PCR; TCRdb has only the in-frame clones, and not every one. The sample yields approximately 200,000 clones, over 60% seen once. Source: PBMCs, taken after 24 months of ibrutinib treatment. The receptors originated from a human donor with chronic lymphocytic leukemia. Both conserved end residues are trimmed from each CDR3. Fields, in order: CDR3 protein, V gene, CDR3 length, D gene. D genes are given only for firm matches.

CDR3: ASSLGGTAYNEQF
V: TRBV7-9
length: 13
D: TRBD1

CDR3: ASSLDHRVLLYTEAF
V: TRBV11-2
length: 15
D: NA

CDR3: ASSLEYANTGELF
V: TRBV5-6
length: 13
D: NA

CDR3: ASSLQDRETEAF
V: TRBV5-1
length: 12
D: TRBD1

CDR3: ASSVGRTSGYNEQF
V: TRBV9
length: 14
D: TRBD2

CDR3: ASSIEYSGNTIY
V: TRBV19
length: 12
D: NA

CDR3: ASTEQGTHYEQY
V: TRBV2
length: 12
D: NA

CDR3: ASSWDTISAYQETQY
V: TRBV7-9
length: 15
D: NA

CDR3: ASSFGGQGSFIQPQH
V: TRBV27
length: 15
D: NA

CDR3: ASDDRGTDTQY
V: TRBV12-5
length: 11
D: TRBD1

CDR3: ASSSIAGTYEQY
V: TRBV4-2
length: 12
D: TRBD2

CDR3: ASSIDRGAAGAHFYGYT
V: TRBV19
length: 17
D: NA

CDR3: ASRTQGVYGYT
V: TRBV19
length: 11
D: NA

CDR3: ASSFTGGTEAF
V: TRBV7-2
length: 11
D: TRBD1

CDR3: ASSVRGSTEAF
V: TRBV7-9
length: 11
D: NA

CDR3: ASTKTGGPSEQY
V: TRBV27
length: 12
D: TRBD1

CDR3: ASSINQPQH
V: TRBV19
length: 9
D: NA

CDR3: ASSFSEGQPQH
V: TRBV5-1
length: 11
D: NA

CDR3: ASSSHRGYSGNTIY
V: TRBV27
length: 14
D: TRBD1

CDR3: ATSSRVTYGYT
V: TRBV15
length: 11
D: NA

CDR3: ASSANQNRLAAYNEQF
V: TRBV9
length: 16
D: TRBD2

CDR3: ASRSGDTQY
V: TRBV9
length: 9
D: NA

CDR3: ASSRTGGPPYEQY
V: TRBV27
length: 13
D: TRBD1